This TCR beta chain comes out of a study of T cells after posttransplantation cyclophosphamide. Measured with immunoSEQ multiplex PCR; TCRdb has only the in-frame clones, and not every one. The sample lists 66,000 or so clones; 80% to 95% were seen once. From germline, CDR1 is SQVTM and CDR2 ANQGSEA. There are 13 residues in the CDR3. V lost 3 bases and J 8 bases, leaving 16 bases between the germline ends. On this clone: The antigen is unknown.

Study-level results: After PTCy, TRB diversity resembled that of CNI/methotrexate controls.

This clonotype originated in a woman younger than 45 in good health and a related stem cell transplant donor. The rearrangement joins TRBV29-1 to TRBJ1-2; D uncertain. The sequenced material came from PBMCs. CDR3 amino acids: CSVESGEGYGYTF. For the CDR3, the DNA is TGCAGCGTTGAGTCGGGAGAGGGCTACGGCTACACCTTC.